This TCR beta chain derives from a study of technical replicates of blood from several donors. Assay used: immunoSEQ multiplex PCR; TCRdb lists only in-frame clones, some missing. The sample yields approximately 87,000 clones, 85% to 95% seen once. The J segment lost 5 bases and the V segment lost 1 base, leaving 7 bases of the junction unmatched. Germline CDR1 reads MGHRA; CDR2 reads YSYEKL. The CDR3 spans 15 residues. Sample: T cells isolated from PBMCs. The chain has TRBV4-1 and TRBJ1-1, with 7 positions matching TRBD1. The clonotype was recovered from a human donor in good health. CDR3 region: CASSQGQGTWTEAFF. In nucleotides, the CDR3 is TGCGCCAGCAGCCAAGGACAGGGAACTTGGACTGAAGCTTTCTTT.